One and the same sample provided the 2 T cell receptor beta chains below, sequenced in a study of naive and memory T cell subsets. The study, taken as a whole, reports: Possibly reflecting memory cells re-expressing CD45RA, a few larger clonotypes occurred in naive repertoires, especially CD8.

No cognate antigen is known for these TCRs. The beta constant-region primer was an equimolar mix of two oligonucleotides covering TRBC1 and TRBC2. Nested alpha and beta constant-region primers with the SP2 primer drove four PCR rounds on ligated cDNA. TCRdb re-derived calls from the UMI-ligation and nested PCR reads in MiXCR, one entry per CDR3 protein. The table includes 120,000 to 150,000 distinct CDR3 sequences, under 25% detected once. The material sequenced was naive CD4+ T cells from blood. These receptor sequences come from a human donor in good health.

The V gene is TRBV28, the J gene TRBJ2-7; perhaps D is TRBD1 or TRBD2 (5 bases each). This CDR3 is built from 11 residues. Between the trimmed V and J ends, which lost 7 bases and 6 bases, there was a span of 10 bases. Germline assignment: CDR1 MDHEN and CDR2 SYDVKM. Here the CDR3 DNA reads TGTGCCAGCACCACGGGGACCGAGCAGTACTTC. Its translation is CASTTGTEQYF.

This clonotype was observed a handful of times. V gene TRBV5-1 combines with J gene TRBJ1-2; D unresolved. The CDR3 contains 15 residues. The V gene lost 3 bases and the J gene lost 0 bases, with 12 bases spanning the gap. Germline values: CDR1 SGHRS, CDR2 YFSETQ. The CDR3 coding sequence is TGCGCCAGCAGCTGGGGTCGGCGGACTAACTATGGCTACACCTTC. Translated: CASSWGRRTNYGYTF.